A selection of T cell receptor beta chains follows, all from one sample in a study of shared clonotypes between healthy human individuals. Only in-frame clones appear in the TCRdb table, and some are missing; sequencing was by immunoSEQ multiplex PCR. In the table there are roughly 1,000,000 clones, 75% to 85% of which are singletons. Specimen: memory CD4+ T cells from PBMCs. The receptors shown here come from a man between 18 and 29 years old in good health. Some clones in this sample may be carry-over from other donors' samples. The CDR3 runs from the conserved cysteine through the conserved F or W. A D gene is named only where the DNA matches it firmly. Rows give clone size only sometimes, using once, few, many, or a class for an expanded clone.

size: NA
J: TRBJ1-1
V: TRBV5-1
D: TRBD1
DNA: TGCGCCAGCAGCTTGGTGGGGACAGGGGGCCTCGGTACTGAAGCTTTCTTT
CDR3: CASSLVGTGGLGTEAFF

size: NA
J: TRBJ2-1
V: TRBV5-1
D: NA
DNA: TGCGCCAGCAGCCTCGCGACAGGAAGCAATGAGCAGTTCTTC
CDR3: CASSLATGSNEQFF

size: NA
J: TRBJ2-1
V: TRBV11-2
D: TRBD2
DNA: TGTGCCAGCAGCTTAGTTAGCGGGAGGTACAATGAGCAGTTCTTC
CDR3: CASSLVSGRYNEQFF

size: NA
J: TRBJ2-7
V: TRBV19
D: TRBD2
DNA: TGTGCCAGTAGTAACGGAGGGAGGGCAACCTACGAGCAGTACTTC
CDR3: CASSNGGRATYEQYF

size: NA
J: TRBJ2-5
V: TRBV5-6
D: TRBD2
DNA: TGTGCCAGCAGCCTCGGACTAGTAAGGGCGGTAGAGACCCAGTACTTC
CDR3: CASSLGLVRAVETQYF

size: many
J: TRBJ1-2
V: TRBV6-5
D: NA
DNA: TGTGCCAGCAGCACGGGAATCATCGGGGGCTACACCTTC
CDR3: CASSTGIIGGYTF

size: NA
J: TRBJ2-5
V: TRBV28
D: NA
DNA: TGTGCCAGCAGTTTCGAGGGGTTCGAGACCCAGTACTTC
CDR3: CASSFEGFETQYF

size: many
J: TRBJ2-5
V: TRBV28
D: TRBD2
DNA: TGTGCCAGCAGTTCCCCGCTAGCGGGAGGAGAGACCCAGTACTTC
CDR3: CASSSPLAGGETQYF

size: NA
J: TRBJ1-5
V: TRBV2
D: NA
DNA: TGTGCCAGCAGCAAAGAAGGGATAGGCAATCAGCCCCAGCATTTT
CDR3: CASSKEGIGNQPQHF

size: once
J: TRBJ2-7
V: TRBV7-9
D: NA
DNA: TGTGCCAGCAGTTCCCTTAGCCGGGCCGAGCAGTACTTC
CDR3: CASSSLSRAEQYF

size: NA
J: TRBJ2-5
V: TRBV6-1
D: TRBD2
DNA: TGTGCCAGCACCCCGGGACTAGCGGGAAGGGAGACCCAGTACTTC
CDR3: CASTPGLAGRETQYF

size: NA
J: TRBJ2-5
V: TRBV5-5
D: TRBD2
DNA: TGTGCCAGCAGCTTGGGCTCTAGCGGCGAGACCCAGTACTTC
CDR3: CASSLGSSGETQYF

size: NA
J: TRBJ2-1
V: TRBV11-3
D: TRBD1
DNA: TGTGCCAGCAGCCCCGGGACAGACTACAATGAGCAGTTCTTC
CDR3: CASSPGTDYNEQFF

size: NA
J: TRBJ2-7
V: TRBV19
D: TRBD1
DNA: TGTGCCAGTAGTATAAAACAGGGGTTTTTCGAGCAGTACTTC
CDR3: CASSIKQGFFEQYF

size: NA
J: TRBJ1-2
V: TRBV29-1
D: NA
DNA: TGCAGCGCGGGGGGAGACGGTTCCTATGGCTACACCTTC
CDR3: CSAGGDGSYGYTF

size: NA
J: TRBJ2-5
V: TRBV27
D: NA
DNA: TGTGCCAGCAGTTTCCGGGCCCAAGAGACCCAGTACTTC
CDR3: CASSFRAQETQYF

size: many
J: TRBJ2-3
V: TRBV7-9
D: NA
DNA: TGTGCCAGCAGCCCCCGGCCCCGTCTGAGGCCAGATACGCAGTATTTT
CDR3: CASSPRPRLRPDTQYF

size: NA
J: TRBJ2-7
V: TRBV28
D: NA
DNA: TGTGCCAGCAGTTTACGGTCCGTGACCTACGAGCAGTACTTC
CDR3: CASSLRSVTYEQYF

size: NA
J: TRBJ1-2
V: TRBV6-5
D: TRBD1
DNA: TGTGCCAGCAGCAACCCGCAGGGGGCTGGGTATGGCTACACCTTC
CDR3: CASSNPQGAGYGYTF

size: NA
J: TRBJ2-3
V: TRBV28
D: NA
DNA: TGTGCCAGCAGTCCCTCGGGCGGGAGCAGGGGAGATACGCAGTATTTT
CDR3: CASSPSGGSRGDTQYF

size: few
J: TRBJ1-1
V: TRBV6-4
D: NA
DNA: TGTGCCAGCAGGGGGTCGGCTGCCATGAACACTGAAGCTTTCTTT
CDR3: CASRGSAAMNTEAFF

size: few
J: TRBJ1-5
V: TRBV7-6
D: NA
DNA: TGTGCCAGCAGCGTACGCCTCGGGCAGCCCCAGCATTTT
CDR3: CASSVRLGQPQHF

size: NA
J: TRBJ2-7
V: TRBV11-1
D: TRBD2
DNA: TGTGCCAGCAGCTCGGGACTAGCGGGAGCCCACGAGCAGTACTTC
CDR3: CASSSGLAGAHEQYF

size: few
J: TRBJ2-1
V: TRBV28
D: NA
DNA: TGTGCCAGCAGTTTTGGGGGCAGTATCTCCTACAATGAGCAGTTCTTC
CDR3: CASSFGGSISYNEQFF

size: NA
J: TRBJ1-1
V: TRBV5-1
D: NA
DNA: TGTGCCAGCAGCTTGCACACAGGCAGCACTGAAGCTTTCTTT
CDR3: CASSLHTGSTEAFF

size: NA
J: TRBJ2-5
V: TRBV7-9
D: TRBD1
DNA: TGTGCCAGCAGCTTCGACCGGACAGGGCTGTCTGAGACCCAGTACTTC
CDR3: CASSFDRTGLSETQYF

size: NA
J: TRBJ2-3
V: TRBV29-1
D: NA
DNA: TGCAGCGCCGAGGTAGCCGCGCAGTATTTT
CDR3: CSAEVAAQYF

size: NA
J: TRBJ2-5
V: TRBV5-4
D: NA
DNA: TGTGCCAGCAGCCTGGGGGCCTATCAAGAGACCCAGTACTTC
CDR3: CASSLGAYQETQYF

size: NA
J: TRBJ2-3
V: TRBV10-3
D: TRBD1
DNA: TGTGCCATCAGTGAGTCTGGGGGACAGGCCACAGATACGCAGTATTTT
CDR3: CAISESGGQATDTQYF

size: NA
J: TRBJ2-2
V: TRBV9
D: TRBD2
DNA: TGTGCCAGCAGCCCCCACTGGACTAGCGGGAGGGCCGGGGAGCTGTTTTTT
CDR3: CASSPHWTSGRAGELFF

size: NA
J: TRBJ2-1
V: TRBV7-8
D: NA
DNA: TGTGCCAGCAGCTTAGGATCCTATGAGCAGTTCTTC
CDR3: CASSLGSYEQFF

size: few
J: TRBJ1-1
V: TRBV5-1
D: NA
DNA: TGCGCCAGCAGCTTGGTGGCGGGACAAGAAGCTTTCTTT
CDR3: CASSLVAGQEAFF

size: NA
J: TRBJ2-1
V: TRBV5-1
D: NA
DNA: TGCGCCAGCAGCCCCCGGACCTCAACCTACAATGAGCAGTTCTTC
CDR3: CASSPRTSTYNEQFF

size: NA
J: TRBJ2-5
V: TRBV7-2
D: NA
DNA: TGTGCCAGCTCCGGGGAAACGCAGACCCAGTACTTC
CDR3: CASSGETQTQYF

size: NA
J: TRBJ2-4
V: TRBV27
D: TRBD2
DNA: TGTGCCAGCAGGGGACTAGCGGGAAACATTCAGTACTTC
CDR3: CASRGLAGNIQYF

size: NA
J: TRBJ2-2
V: TRBV2
D: NA
DNA: TGTGCCAGCTTACTCGGACCGAACACCGGGGAGCTGTTTTTT
CDR3: CASLLGPNTGELFF

size: NA
J: TRBJ1-5
V: TRBV19
D: NA
DNA: TGTGCCAGTAGTCCCCTACGAGGGCAGGGAAAGAGGTATGGAATGAGCAATCAGCCCCAGCATTTT
CDR3: CASSPLRGQGKRYGMSNQPQHF

size: NA
J: TRBJ2-3
V: TRBV7-2
D: TRBD2
DNA: TGTGCCAGCAGTTTTAGCGGGTTTAGCACAGATACGCAGTATTTT
CDR3: CASSFSGFSTDTQYF

size: many
J: TRBJ2-7
V: TRBV27
D: TRBD2
DNA: TGTGCCAGCAGTGCCCCAGGGAGCGGGAGAGGCTACGAGCAGTACTTC
CDR3: CASSAPGSGRGYEQYF

size: NA
J: TRBJ2-1
V: TRBV25-1
D: NA
DNA: TGTGCCAGCTCTCCCCCACTAGGGCACAATGAGCAGTTCTTC
CDR3: CASSPPLGHNEQFF

size: NA
J: TRBJ1-2
V: TRBV30
D: NA
DNA: TGTGCCTGGGACATTAACTATGGCTACACCTTC
CDR3: CAWDINYGYTF

size: NA
J: TRBJ1-1
V: TRBV10-3
D: NA
DNA: TGTGCCGCAGGAATGTACACTGAAGCTTTCTTT
CDR3: CAAGMYTEAFF

size: NA
J: TRBJ2-5
V: TRBV5-1
D: NA
DNA: TGCGCCAGCAGCCGCGGGGACAGCCTTGCCCAAGAGACCCAGTACTTC
CDR3: CASSRGDSLAQETQYF

size: once
J: TRBJ1-4
V: TRBV5-6
D: TRBD1
DNA: TGTGCCAGCAGCGGAGGGACAGAAGCTTTTAATGAAAAACTGTTTTTT
CDR3: CASSGGTEAFNEKLFF

size: NA
J: TRBJ2-7
V: TRBV7-4
D: NA
DNA: TGTGCCAGCAGCTTAGCGCGAAGGAGGATCTACGAGCAGTACTTC
CDR3: CASSLARRRIYEQYF

size: NA
J: TRBJ2-5
V: TRBV2
D: TRBD2
DNA: TGTGCCAGCAGCAGGACTAGCGGACAAGAGACCCAGTACTTC
CDR3: CASSRTSGQETQYF

size: few
J: TRBJ2-1
V: TRBV4-1
D: TRBD2
DNA: TGCGCCAGCAGCCAAAACCAGATCGGGACTAGCGGGGGTCACAATGAGCAGTTCTTC
CDR3: CASSQNQIGTSGGHNEQFF

size: few
J: TRBJ1-5
V: TRBV19
D: NA
DNA: TGTGCCAGTACTCTGGGGGCAGTCAGCAATCAGCCCCAGCATTTT
CDR3: CASTLGAVSNQPQHF

size: NA
J: TRBJ2-5
V: TRBV7-3
D: TRBD2
DNA: TGTGCCAGCAGCTCAGCGGGAGGGGAAAAGACCCAGTACTTC
CDR3: CASSSAGGEKTQYF

size: once
J: TRBJ2-7
V: TRBV5-1
D: NA
DNA: TGCGCCAGCAGCTTGTTGGCAGGGGGAGGCAACGAGCAGTACTTC
CDR3: CASSLLAGGGNEQYF

size: NA
J: TRBJ2-1
V: TRBV4-1
D: NA
DNA: TGCGCCAGCAGCCAAGAGGGCCTTGGGGTGGGAGTGGGTGAGCAGTTCTTC
CDR3: CASSQEGLGVGVGEQFF

size: NA
J: TRBJ2-1
V: TRBV2
D: NA
DNA: TGTGCCAGCAGTGAACAGGGCGGATTGAGCTCCTACAATGAGCAGTTCTTC
CDR3: CASSEQGGLSSYNEQFF

size: few
J: TRBJ2-3
V: TRBV5-1
D: NA
DNA: TGCGCCTCCTCGGTACAGGGCAGGACCACGGGGGATACGCAGTATTTT
CDR3: CASSVQGRTTGDTQYF

size: NA
J: TRBJ2-4
V: TRBV7-8
D: NA
DNA: TGTGCCAGCAGCATACAGGGTGTCGGCATTCAGTACTTC
CDR3: CASSIQGVGIQYF

size: once
J: TRBJ1-1
V: TRBV30
D: NA
DNA: TGTGCCTGGAGCGCTGGGTGGGGTAGGGCTTTCTTT
CDR3: CAWSAGWGRAFF

size: NA
J: TRBJ2-6
V: TRBV5-4
D: NA
DNA: TGTGCCAGCAGCTTTCAGGGAACTGGGGCCAACGTCCTGACTTTC
CDR3: CASSFQGTGANVLTF

size: few
J: TRBJ2-7
V: TRBV1
D: NA
DNA: TGCACCAGCAGCCAAGCGCTAGAAGAGCAGTACTTC
CDR3: CTSSQALEEQYF

size: NA
J: TRBJ2-2
V: TRBV5-4
D: TRBD2
DNA: TGTGCCAGCAGCTTCGGCGGGAGGGTGGACACCGGGGAGCTGTTTTTT
CDR3: CASSFGGRVDTGELFF